A selection of T cell receptor beta chains follows, all from one sample in a study of metastatic and nonmetastatic thyroid tumors. TCRdb called clones again from the PCR reads with MiXCR. Seen here are under 30,000 clones, 16% observed once, and the top ten hold around 6.3%. What was sequenced was blood. The origin of the receptors is a male donor with papillary thyroid cancer or a benign thyroid nodule (not recorded which). Some clones in this sample may be carry-over from other donors' samples. The conserved cysteine and the conserved F or W are not part of the CDR3 here. Fields, in order: V gene, clone size, J gene, CDR3 protein. The size of a clone is reported for some rows only, either as once, few or many, or as a class for expanded clones.

>TRBV6-2/TRBV6-3|few|TRBJ2-7
ASDSLGGRAKNEQY
>TRBV5-8|medium-sized|TRBJ1-6
ASSLPGQGNSPLH
>TRBV6-1|medium-sized|TRBJ2-7
ASSESTYEQY
>TRBV5-1|NA|TRBJ1-2
ASSADGDYGYT
>TRBV18|many|TRBJ2-6
ASSSASISGANVLT
>TRBV6-1|few|TRBJ1-1
ASRTTGTANTEAF
>TRBV6-1|NA|TRBJ1-2
ASSLTGVPFYGYT
>TRBV7-3|few|TRBJ2-3
ASSYLYTDTQY
>TRBV7-9|many|TRBJ2-1
ASSTPGPNNEQF
>TRBV18|many|TRBJ2-2
ASSDGTPNTGELF
>TRBV12-3/TRBV12-4|medium-sized|TRBJ2-1
ASSRDRGFSEQF
>TRBV13|NA|TRBJ1-1
ASDRMNTEAF
>TRBV7-6|many|TRBJ2-1
ASSGAGLAGHLNEQF
>TRBV19|NA|TRBJ2-1
ASSIAVLGAARANEQF
>TRBV18|many|TRBJ1-1
ASSSTRETEAF
>TRBV28|many|TRBJ2-7
ASSAGRDEQY
>TRBV5-5|many|TRBJ1-3
ASSLGGNTIY
>TRBV4-1|many|TRBJ1-2
ASSRGTGALDYGYT
>TRBV11-2|NA|TRBJ1-4
ASSLRTGTGARGSEKLF
>TRBV3-1|many|TRBJ2-2
ASSPFPGQTTEWNTGELF
>TRBV5-1|many|TRBJ2-1
ASSLGQVGGEQF
>TRBV9|many|TRBJ2-1
ASSDPGLANEQF
>TRBV6-1|NA|TRBJ2-3
ASSGAHPSDTQY
>TRBV10-1|NA|TRBJ2-1
ASSGEAELPNEQF
>TRBV5-8|many|TRBJ2-3
ASSLWLVPGTQY
>TRBV3-1|NA|TRBJ1-2
ASSHSAGLGYGYT
>TRBV11-2|medium-sized|TRBJ1-2
ASSLDIWSNYGYT
>TRBV5-1|many|TRBJ2-3
ASSSPGQGDGTDTQY
>TRBV4-1|many|TRBJ2-7
ASSQFSSGSYEQY
>TRBV7-2|many|TRBJ2-1
ASSLPPGQGEQF
>TRBV19|many|TRBJ1-1
ASRFSGQGKTEAF
>TRBV5-1|many|TRBJ2-5
ASSLGTSGQETQY
>TRBV5-1|NA|TRBJ1-2
ASSLGTGGFYGYT
>TRBV28|few|TRBJ2-3
ASSITIWMGTDTQY
>TRBV7-8|many|TRBJ1-1
ASSLGQMNTEAF
>TRBV6-1|few|TRBJ2-2
ASRNKGAGKNTGELF
>TRBV5-4|NA|TRBJ2-3
ASSLARAGDGTLDTQY
>TRBV25-1|many|TRBJ1-1
ASSESPGEEAF
>TRBV24-1|many|TRBJ2-3
ATSDLSSGRSGGDTQY
>TRBV6-1|many|TRBJ2-1
ASRSRPSGPRDEQF
>TRBV3-1|many|TRBJ1-3
ASSQTGSGNTIY
>TRBV9|many|TRBJ2-2
ASSVAGVNTGELF
>TRBV12-5|many|TRBJ1-1
ASGPGQGLEAF
>TRBV15|many|TRBJ2-5
ATSRARGLSGTQY
>TRBV20-1|many|TRBJ1-4
SARRSSAVGEKLF
>TRBV29-1|many|TRBJ1-1
SVVRQMNTEAF
>TRBV7-2|many|TRBJ2-3
ASSLHGSTDTQY
>TRBV7-6|NA|TRBJ2-1
ASSLPSAGGFYNEQF
>TRBV3-1|many|TRBJ1-2
ASSQGRGDYGYT
>TRBV11-3|NA|TRBJ1-4
ASSSTVNEKLF
>TRBV14|many|TRBJ1-1
ASSQLVGTEAF
>TRBV20-1|many|TRBJ1-2
SAFDRGPPFAYGYT
>TRBV7-8|NA|TRBJ1-1
ASGRTSDSQAF